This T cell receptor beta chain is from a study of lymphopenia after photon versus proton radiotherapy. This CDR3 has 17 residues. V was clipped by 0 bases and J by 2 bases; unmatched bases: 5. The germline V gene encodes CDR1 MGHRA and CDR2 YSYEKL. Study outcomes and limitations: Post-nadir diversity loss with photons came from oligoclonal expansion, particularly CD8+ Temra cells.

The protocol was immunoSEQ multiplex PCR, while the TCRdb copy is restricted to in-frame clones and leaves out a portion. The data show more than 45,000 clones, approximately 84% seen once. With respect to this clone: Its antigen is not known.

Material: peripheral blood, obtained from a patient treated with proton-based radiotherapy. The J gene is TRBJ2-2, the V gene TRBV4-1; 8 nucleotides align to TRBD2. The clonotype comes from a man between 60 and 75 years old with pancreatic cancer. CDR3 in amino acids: CASSQEPSGSNTGELFF. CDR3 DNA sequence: TGCGCCAGCAGCCAAGAACCTAGCGGGTCCAACACCGGGGAGCTGTTTTTT.